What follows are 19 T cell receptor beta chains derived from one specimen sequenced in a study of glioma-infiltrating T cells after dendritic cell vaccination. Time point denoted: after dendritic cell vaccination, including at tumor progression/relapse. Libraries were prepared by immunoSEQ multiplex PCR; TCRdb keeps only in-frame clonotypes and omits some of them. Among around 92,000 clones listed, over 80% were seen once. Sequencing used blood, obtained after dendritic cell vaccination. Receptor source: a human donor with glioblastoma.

CDR3 region: CASSPGRGYNQPQHF. The CDR3 bases are TGTGCCAGCAGCCCAGGTCGGGGGTACAATCAGCCCCAGCATTTT. V and J are TRBV27 and TRBJ1-5; a weak D match, TRBD1 (5 bases). CDR1 and CDR2 (germline): MNHEY, SMNVEV (reference sequence). The ends were cut back, 6 bases at V and 3 bases at J, with 15 bases in the middle. The CDR3 totals 15 residues.

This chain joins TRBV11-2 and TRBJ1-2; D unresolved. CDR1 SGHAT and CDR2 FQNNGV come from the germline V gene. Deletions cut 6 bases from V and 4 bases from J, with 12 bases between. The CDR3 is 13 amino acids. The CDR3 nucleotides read TGTGCCAGCAGTTTGCAGGAGGGCTATGGCTACACCTTC. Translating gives CASSLQEGYGYTF. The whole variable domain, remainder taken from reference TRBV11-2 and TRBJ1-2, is EAGVAQSPRYKIIEKRQSVAFWCNPISGHATLYWYQQILGQGPKLLIQFQNNGVVDDSQLPKDRFSAERLKGVDSTLKIQPAKLEDSAVYLCASSLQEGYGYTFGSGTRLTVV.

Here the CDR3 DNA reads TGCGCCAGCAGCTTCAGGACTAGCGGGGGGCTACAAGAGACCCAGTACTTC. This translates into CASSFRTSGGLQETQYF. The chain is built from TRBV5-1 and TRBJ2-5; 14 bases align to TRBD2. Per germline, CDR1 SGHRS and CDR2 YFSETQ. The ends lost 2 bases at V and 2 bases at J; junction bases unmatched: 5. The CDR3 has 17 amino acids.

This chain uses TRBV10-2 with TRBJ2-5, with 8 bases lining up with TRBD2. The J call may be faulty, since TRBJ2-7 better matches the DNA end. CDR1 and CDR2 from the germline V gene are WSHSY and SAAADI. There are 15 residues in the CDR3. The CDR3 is CASSEPRGGSYEQYF. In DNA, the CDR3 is TGCGCCAGCAGTGAGCCCCGGGGGGGATCTTACGAGCAGTACTTC.

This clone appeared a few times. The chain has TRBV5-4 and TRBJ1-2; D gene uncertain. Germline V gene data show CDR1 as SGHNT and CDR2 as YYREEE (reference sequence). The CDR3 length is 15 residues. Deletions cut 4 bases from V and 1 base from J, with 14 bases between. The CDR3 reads CASSPVGRSNYGYTF. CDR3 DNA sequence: TGTGCCAGCAGCCCCGTCGGGAGGAGTAACTATGGCTACACCTTC.

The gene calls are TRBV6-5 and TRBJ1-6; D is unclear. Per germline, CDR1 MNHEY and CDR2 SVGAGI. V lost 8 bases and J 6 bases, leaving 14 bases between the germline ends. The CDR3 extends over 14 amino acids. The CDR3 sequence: CASGGWMINSPLHF. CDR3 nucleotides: TGTGCCAGCGGAGGGTGGATGATTAATTCACCCCTCCACTTT.

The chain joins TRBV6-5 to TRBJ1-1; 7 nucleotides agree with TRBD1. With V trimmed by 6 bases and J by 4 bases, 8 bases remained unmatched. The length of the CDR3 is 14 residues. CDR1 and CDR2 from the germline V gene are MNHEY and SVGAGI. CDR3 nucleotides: TGTGCCAGCAGAAGAACAGGGGCGGTCACTGAAGCTTTCTTT. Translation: CASRRTGAVTEAFF.

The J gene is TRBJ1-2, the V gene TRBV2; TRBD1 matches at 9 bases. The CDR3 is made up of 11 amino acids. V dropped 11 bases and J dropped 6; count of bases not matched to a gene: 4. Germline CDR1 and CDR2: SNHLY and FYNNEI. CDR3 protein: CASRDRDGYTF. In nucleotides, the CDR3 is TGTGCCTCCCGGGACAGGGATGGCTACACCTTC.

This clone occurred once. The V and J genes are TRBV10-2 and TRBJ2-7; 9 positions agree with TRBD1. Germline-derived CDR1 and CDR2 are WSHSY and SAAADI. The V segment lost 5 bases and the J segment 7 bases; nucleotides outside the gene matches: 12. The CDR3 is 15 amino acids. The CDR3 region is CASSRPGQGSREQYF. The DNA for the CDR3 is TGCGCCAGCAGTCGGCCGGGACAGGGTTCTCGGGAGCAGTACTTC.

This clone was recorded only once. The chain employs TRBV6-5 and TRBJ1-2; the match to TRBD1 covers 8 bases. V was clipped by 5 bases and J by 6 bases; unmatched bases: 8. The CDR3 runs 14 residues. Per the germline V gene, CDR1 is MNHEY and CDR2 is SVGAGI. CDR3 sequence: CASSILAGGHGYTF. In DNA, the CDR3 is TGTGCCAGCAGTATTTTAGCAGGGGGCCATGGCTACACCTTC.

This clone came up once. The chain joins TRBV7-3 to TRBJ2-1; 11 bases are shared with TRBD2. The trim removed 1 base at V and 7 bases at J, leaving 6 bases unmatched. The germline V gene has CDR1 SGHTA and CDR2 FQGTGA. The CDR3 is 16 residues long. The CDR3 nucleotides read TGTGCCAGCAGCTTAAAGGGTGGACTAGCGGGTAATGAGCAGTTCTTC. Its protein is CASSLKGGLAGNEQFF.

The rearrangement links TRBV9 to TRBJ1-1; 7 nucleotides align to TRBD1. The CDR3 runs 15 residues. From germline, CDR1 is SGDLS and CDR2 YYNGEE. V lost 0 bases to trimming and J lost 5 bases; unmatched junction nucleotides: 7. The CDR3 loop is CASSVAGGGDTEAFF. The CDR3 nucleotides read TGTGCCAGCAGCGTAGCGGGAGGGGGCGATACTGAAGCTTTCTTT. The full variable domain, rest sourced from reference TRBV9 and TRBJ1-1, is DSGVTQTPKHLITATGQRVTLRCSPRSGDLSVYWYQQSLDQGLQFLIQYYNGEERAKGNILERFSAQQFPDLHSELNLSSLELGDSALYFCASSVAGGGDTEAFFGQGTRLTVV.

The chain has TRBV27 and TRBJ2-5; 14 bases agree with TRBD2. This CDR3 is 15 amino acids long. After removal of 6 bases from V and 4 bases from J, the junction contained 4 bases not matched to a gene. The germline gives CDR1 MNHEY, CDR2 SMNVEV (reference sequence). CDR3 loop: CASRTGTSGRETQYF. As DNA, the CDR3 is TGTGCCAGCAGGACCGGGACTAGCGGGAGAGAGACCCAGTACTTC.

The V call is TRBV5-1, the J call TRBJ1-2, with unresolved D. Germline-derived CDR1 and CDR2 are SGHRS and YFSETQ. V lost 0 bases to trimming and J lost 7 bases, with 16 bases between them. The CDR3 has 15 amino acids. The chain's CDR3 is CASSLEAGGSSGYTF. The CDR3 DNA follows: TGCGCCAGCAGCTTGGAGGCAGGAGGCAGTAGTGGCTACACCTTC.

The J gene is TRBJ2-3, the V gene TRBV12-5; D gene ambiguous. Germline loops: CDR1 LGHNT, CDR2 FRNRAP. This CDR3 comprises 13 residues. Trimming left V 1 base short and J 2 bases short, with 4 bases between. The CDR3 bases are TGTGCTAGTGGTTTGGGTAACACAGATACGCAGTATTTT. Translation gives CASGLGNTDTQYF.

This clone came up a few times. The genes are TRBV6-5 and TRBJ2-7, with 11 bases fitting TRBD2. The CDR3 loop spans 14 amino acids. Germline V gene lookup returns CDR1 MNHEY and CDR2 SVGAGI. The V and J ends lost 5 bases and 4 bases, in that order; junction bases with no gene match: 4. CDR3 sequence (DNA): TGTGCCAGCAGTAAACTAGCGGGAGCTTACGAGCAGTACTTC. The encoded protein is CASSKLAGAYEQYF.

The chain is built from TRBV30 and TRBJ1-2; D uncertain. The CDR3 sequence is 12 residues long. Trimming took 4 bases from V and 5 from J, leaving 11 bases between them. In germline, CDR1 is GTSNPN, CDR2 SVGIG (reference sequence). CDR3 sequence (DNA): TGTGCCTGGAACACGGGGAAATATGGCTACACCTTC. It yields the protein CAWNTGKYGYTF.

CDR3: CASSLADGGYTF. The CDR3 region has the DNA TGCGCCAGCAGCTTGGCCGACGGGGGCTACACCTTC. V gene TRBV5-1 combines with J gene TRBJ1-2; D ambiguous. V shed 0 bases and J shed 8 bases, with 8 bases lying between them. In germline, CDR1 is SGHRS, CDR2 YFSETQ. The CDR3 extends over 12 amino acids.

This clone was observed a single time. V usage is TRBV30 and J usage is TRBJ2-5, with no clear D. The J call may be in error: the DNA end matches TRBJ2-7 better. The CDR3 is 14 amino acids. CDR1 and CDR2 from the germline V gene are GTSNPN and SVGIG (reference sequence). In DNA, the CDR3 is TGTGCCTGGAGTGTACGTCCAAACTCCTACGAGCAGTACTTC. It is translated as CAWSVRPNSYEQYF.